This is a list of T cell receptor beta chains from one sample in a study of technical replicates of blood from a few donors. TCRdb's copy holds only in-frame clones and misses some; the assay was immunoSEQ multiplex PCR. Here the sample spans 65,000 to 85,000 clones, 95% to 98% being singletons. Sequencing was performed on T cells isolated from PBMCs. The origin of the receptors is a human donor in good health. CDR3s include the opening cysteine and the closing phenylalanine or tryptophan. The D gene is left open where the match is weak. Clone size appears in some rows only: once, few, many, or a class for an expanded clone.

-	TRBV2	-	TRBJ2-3	CASPSTDTQYF	TGTGCCAGCCCGAGCACAGATACGCAGTATTTT
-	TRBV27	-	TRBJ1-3	CASSFTGRQSPFPPFSGNTIYF	TGTGCCAGCAGTTTTACCGGTCGACAGTCCCCTTTTCCCCCCTTCTCTGGAAACACCATATATTTT
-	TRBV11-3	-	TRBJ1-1	CASSLELAVTEAFF	TGTGCCAGCAGCTTAGAATTGGCTGTGACTGAAGCTTTCTTT
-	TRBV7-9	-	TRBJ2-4	CASSLAGQNIQYF	TGTGCCAGCAGCTTAGCGGGGCAAAACATTCAGTACTTC
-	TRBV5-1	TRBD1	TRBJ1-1	CASSPGDRHTEAFF	TGCGCCAGCAGCCCGGGGGACAGACACACTGAAGCTTTCTTT
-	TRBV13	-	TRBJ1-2	CASSLGLGGGYTF	TGTGCCAGCAGCTTAGGTCTCGGAGGAGGCTACACCTTC
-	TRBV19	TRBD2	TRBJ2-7	CASSSSSQRGREQYF	TGTGCCAGTAGTTCCTCCTCTCAGCGGGGTAGGGAGCAGTACTTC
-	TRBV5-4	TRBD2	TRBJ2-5	CASSLDGGRAYSQETQYF	TGTGCCAGCAGCTTGGATGGCGGGAGGGCTTACTCCCAAGAGACCCAGTACTTC
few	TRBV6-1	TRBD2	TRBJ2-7	CASGSSGVYEQYF	TGTGCCAGCGGCTCTAGCGGGGTCTACGAGCAGTACTTC
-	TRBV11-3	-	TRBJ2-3	CASSLSGSTDTQYF	TGTGCCAGCAGCTTATCGGGGAGCACAGATACGCAGTATTTT
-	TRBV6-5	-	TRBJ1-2	CASRVPGATNYGYTF	TGTGCCAGCAGAGTACCAGGGGCCACTAACTATGGCTACACCTTC
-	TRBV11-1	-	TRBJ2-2	CASSDSLGELFF	TGTGCCAGCAGCGATAGTCTCGGGGAGCTGTTTTTT
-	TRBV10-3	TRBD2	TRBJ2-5	CAISQTSGRETQYF	TGTGCCATCAGTCAGACTAGCGGGAGAGAGACCCAGTACTTC
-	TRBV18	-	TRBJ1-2	CASSLTGHGYTF	TGTGCCAGCTCACTAACAGGGCACGGCTACACCTTC
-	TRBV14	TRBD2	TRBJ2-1	CASSHSTSDSYNEQFF	TGTGCCAGCAGCCACTCGACTAGCGACTCCTACAATGAGCAGTTCTTC
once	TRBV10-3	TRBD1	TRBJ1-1	CAIRTGVNTEAFF	TGTGCCATCAGAACAGGGGTCAACACTGAAGCTTTCTTT
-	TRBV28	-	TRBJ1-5	CASSHLYRDNQPQHF	TGTGCCAGCAGCCACCTATACAGGGACAATCAGCCCCAGCATTTT
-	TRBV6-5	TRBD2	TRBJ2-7	CASSYSGTSRGREQYF	TGTGCCAGCAGTTACTCCGGGACTAGCAGAGGTAGAGAGCAGTACTTC
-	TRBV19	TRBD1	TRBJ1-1	CASSIGQGGSWTEAFF	TGTGCCAGTAGTATTGGACAGGGCGGTTCGTGGACTGAAGCTTTCTTT
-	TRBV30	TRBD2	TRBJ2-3	CAWSPPTGRLAGRYTDTQYF	TGTGCCTGGAGTCCTCCAACGGGCAGACTAGCGGGGCGCTACACAGATACGCAGTATTTT